The 3 T cell receptor beta chains below come from one sample, sequenced in a study of cytomegalovirus exposure and HLA in healthy donors. Vbeta (60) and Jbeta (13) primers were used in the PCR. The repertoire was sequenced with immunoSEQ multiplex PCR; TCRdb's copy has only in-frame clones and lacks some. Of roughly 130,000 clones listed, 75% to 85% are singletons. Source material: PBMCs. These receptors came from a male donor in good health and CMV-seronegative.

The chain has TRBV14 and TRBJ1-1; a possible D gene is TRBD1 (6 bases). V dropped 5 bases and J dropped 5 bases, with 18 bases sitting between them. Germline V lookup: CDR1 SGHDN, CDR2 FVKESK. CDR3 size: 15 residues. CDR3 nucleotides: TGTGCCAGCAGCTTTCGAACAGGGCGGGCTACTGAAGCTTTCTTT. This encodes CASSFRTGRATEAFF.

CDR3 protein: CAWSSPRMGGGSSYEQYF. The DNA of the CDR3 is TGTGCCTGGAGTTCGCCACGTATGGGCGGGGGAAGCTCCTACGAGCAGTACTTC. V and J are TRBV30 and TRBJ2-7; 7 bases are a match to TRBD2. Germline V gene sequence: CDR1 GTSNPN, CDR2 SVGIG (reference sequence). J was trimmed by 0 bases and V by 2 bases; bases with no gene match: 16. CDR3 length: 18 amino acids.

The sample holds a few counts of this clone. The chain has TRBV18 and TRBJ2-1; perhaps TRBD2 as D (6 bases). The V and J ends lost 3 bases and 9 bases respectively, with 12 bases between them. This CDR3 is 13 amino acids long. CDR1 KGHSH and CDR2 LQKENI come from the germline V gene. The CDR3 here is CASSPLQGGEQFF. CDR3 in DNA: TGTGCCAGCTCACCTCTCCAGGGAGGTGAGCAGTTCTTC.